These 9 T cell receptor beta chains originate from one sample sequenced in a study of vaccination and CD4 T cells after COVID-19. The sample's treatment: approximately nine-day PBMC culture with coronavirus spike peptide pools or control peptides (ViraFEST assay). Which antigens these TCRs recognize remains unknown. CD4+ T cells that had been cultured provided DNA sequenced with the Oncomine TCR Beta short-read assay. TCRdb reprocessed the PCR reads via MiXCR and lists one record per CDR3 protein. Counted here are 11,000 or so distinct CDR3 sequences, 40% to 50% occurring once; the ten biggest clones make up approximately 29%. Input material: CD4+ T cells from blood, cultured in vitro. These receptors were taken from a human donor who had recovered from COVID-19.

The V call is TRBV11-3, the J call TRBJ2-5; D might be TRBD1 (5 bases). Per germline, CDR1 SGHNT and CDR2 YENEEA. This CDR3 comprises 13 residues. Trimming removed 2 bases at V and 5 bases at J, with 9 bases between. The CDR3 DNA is TGTGCCAGCAGCTTATCAGGGCGGGAGACCCAGTACTTC. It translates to CASSLSGRETQYF.

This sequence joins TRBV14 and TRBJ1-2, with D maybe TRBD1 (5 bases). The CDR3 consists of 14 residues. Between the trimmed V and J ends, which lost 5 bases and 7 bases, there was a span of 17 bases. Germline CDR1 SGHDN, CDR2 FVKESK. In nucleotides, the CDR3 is TGTGCCAGCAGCTCGAGGTTGGGGCTTGCTGGCTACACCTTC. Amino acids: CASSSRLGLAGYTF. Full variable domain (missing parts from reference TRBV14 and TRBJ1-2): EAGVTQFPSHSVIEKGQTVTLRCDPISGHDNLYWYRRVMGKEIKFLLHFVKESKQDESGMPNNRFLAERTGGTYSTLKVQPAELEDSGVYFCASSSRLGLAGYTFGSGTRLTVV.

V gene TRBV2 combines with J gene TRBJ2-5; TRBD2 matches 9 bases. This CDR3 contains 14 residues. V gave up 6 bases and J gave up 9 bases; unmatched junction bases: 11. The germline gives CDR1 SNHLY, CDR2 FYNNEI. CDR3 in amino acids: CASRGLAQVEAQYF. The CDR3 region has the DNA TGTGCCAGCAGGGGACTAGCTCAGGTTGAGGCCCAGTACTTC.

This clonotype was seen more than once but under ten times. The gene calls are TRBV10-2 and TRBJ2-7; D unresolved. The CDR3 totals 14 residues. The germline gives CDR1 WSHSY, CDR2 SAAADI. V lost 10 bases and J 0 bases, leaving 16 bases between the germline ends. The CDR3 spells CATKPALSSYEQYF. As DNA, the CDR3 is TGCGCCACCAAGCCGGCCCTTAGCTCCTACGAGCAGTACTTC.

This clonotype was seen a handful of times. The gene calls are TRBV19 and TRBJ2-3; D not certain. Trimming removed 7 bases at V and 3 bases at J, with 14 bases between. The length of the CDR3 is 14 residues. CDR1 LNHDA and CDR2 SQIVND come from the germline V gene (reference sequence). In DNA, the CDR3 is TGTGCCAGTACCCTTAGCAGGAGAACAGATACGCAGTATTTT. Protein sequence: CASTLSRRTDTQYF.

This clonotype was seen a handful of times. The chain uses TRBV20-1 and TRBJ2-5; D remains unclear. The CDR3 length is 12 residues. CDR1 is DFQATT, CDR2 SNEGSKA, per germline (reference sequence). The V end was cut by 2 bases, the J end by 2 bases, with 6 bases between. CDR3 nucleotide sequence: TGCAGTGCTAGATGGGGTCAAGAGACCCAGTACTTC. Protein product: CSARWGQETQYF.

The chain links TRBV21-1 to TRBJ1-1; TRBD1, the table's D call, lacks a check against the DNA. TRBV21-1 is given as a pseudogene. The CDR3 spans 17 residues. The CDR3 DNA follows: TGTGCCAGCAGCAAAGGCACCGTACAGGGGGAGGTCACTGAAGCTTTCTTT. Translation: CASSKGTVQGEVTEAFF.

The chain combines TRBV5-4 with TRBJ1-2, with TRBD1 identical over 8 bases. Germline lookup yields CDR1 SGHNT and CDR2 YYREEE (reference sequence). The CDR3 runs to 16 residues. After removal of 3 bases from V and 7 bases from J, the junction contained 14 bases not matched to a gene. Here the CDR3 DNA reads TGTGCCAGCAGCTCCGGTCCGCAGGGGGCATTGGGTGGCTACACCTTC. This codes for CASSSGPQGALGGYTF.

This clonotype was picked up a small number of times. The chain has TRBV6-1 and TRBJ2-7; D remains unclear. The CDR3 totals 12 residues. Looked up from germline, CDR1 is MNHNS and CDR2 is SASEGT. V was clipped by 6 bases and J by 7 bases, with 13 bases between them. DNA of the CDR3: TGTGCCAGCAGAGTCGGCTCTCAGGAGCAGTACTTC. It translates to CASRVGSQEQYF.